There are many counts of the clone carrying this T cell receptor (beta chain). The TCR cDNA carried a universal primer site and UMIs from 5'RACE template switching. TCRdb reanalysed the 5' RACE reads using MiXCR and keeps one entry per CDR3 protein. The profile shows 45,000 to 75,000 distinct CDR3 sequences, approximately 6% of them singletons. Germline CDR1 is MNHEY and CDR2 is SMNVEV (reference sequence). CDR3 length equals 17 residues. V lost 6 bases, J lost 4 bases, and 17 bases stayed unmatched. The sample originates from a study of T cells after yellow fever vaccination. The sequences come from PBMCs, either bulk or a sorted T-cell subset (CD4+, CD8+, memory, or dextramer-sorted; not recorded which), collected on the day of the yellow fever booster vaccination. The sequence derives from a man aged 18 to 29 who received the YFV17D yellow fever vaccine. The chain carries TRBV27 and TRBJ2-5; 7 bases match TRBD2. CDR3 DNA: TGTGCCAGCAGCGCGAAAGCGGGAATATGGGGGGGAGAGACCCAGTACTTC. Encoded protein: CASSAKAGIWGGETQYF.